These 26 T cell receptor beta chains originate from one sample sequenced in a study of T-cell memory formation after mild COVID-19. Via MiXCR, TCRdb re-called the 5' RACE reads, giving one row per CDR3 protein. The sample carries around 260,000 distinct CDR3 sequences, 15% to 20% recorded once. The material sequenced was PBMCs or a T cell subset sorted from them (not recorded which). The receptors were sampled from a man younger than 35 who had mild COVID-19 (a few samples of this study predate the infection). Cell type and time point are not known.

This clonotype was observed many times. The chain employs TRBV7-8 and TRBJ1-1; D gene unclear. Trimming left V 1 base short and J 5 bases short, with 11 bases between. The CDR3 has 14 amino acids. Looked up from germline, CDR1 is SGHVS and CDR2 is FQNEAQ. CDR3 nucleotide sequence: TGTGCCAGCAGCTTAGTGACGGGAGGGACTGAAGCTTTCTTT. Its protein is CASSLVTGGTEAFF.

The chain joins TRBV28 to TRBJ2-7; 8 bases map to TRBD1. The CDR3 extends over 13 amino acids. CDR1 is MDHEN, CDR2 SYDVKM, per germline. V dropped 6 bases and J dropped 7; count of bases not matched to a gene: 8. Here the CDR3 DNA reads TGTGCCAGCAGCTCCCGGACAGGGCTGGAGCAGTACGTC. Translated: CASSSRTGLEQYV.

This chain links TRBV10-3 with TRBJ2-7, with D perhaps being TRBD1 or TRBD2 (5 bases each). The V end was cut by 2 bases, the J end by 0 bases, with 11 bases between. Germline assignment: CDR1 ENHRY and CDR2 SYGVKD. The CDR3 extends over 15 amino acids. CDR3 nucleotide sequence: TGTGCCATCAGTGAGGCGATTGGGGGCTCCTACGAGCAGTACTTC. Its protein product is CAISEAIGGSYEQYF.

The rearrangement links TRBV20-1 to TRBJ1-1; D is unresolved. This CDR3 is 12 amino acids long. Germline CDR1 DFQATT, CDR2 SNEGSKA (reference sequence). The V gene lost 8 bases and the J gene lost 1 base, with 11 bases spanning the gap. CDR3 amino acids: CSILGPNTEAFF. CDR3 bases: TGCAGTATCTTGGGTCCGAACACTGAAGCTTTCTTT.

This clonotype was counted at least ten times. The chain has TRBV12-3 or TRBV12-4 and TRBJ2-5, with TRBD2 matching over 8 bases. The trim removed 2 bases at V and 5 bases at J, leaving 1 base unmatched. There are 13 residues in the CDR3. CDR3 loop: CASSLSSGETQYF. The CDR3 DNA reads as TGTGCCAGCAGTTTATCTAGCGGGGAGACCCAGTACTTC.

The V and J genes are TRBV20-1 and TRBJ1-2; D gene unclear. The CDR3 runs to 10 residues. Trimming cost V 3 bases and J 1 base, with 0 bases left between them. The germline gives CDR1 DFQATT, CDR2 SNEGSKA (reference sequence). The CDR3 nucleotides read TGCAGTGCTAGTAACTATGGCTACACCTTC. It specifies CSASNYGYTF.

In this sample, this clonotype turned up a few times. The chain couples TRBV4-2 to TRBJ2-1, with 12 positions matching TRBD2. With V trimmed by 4 bases and J by 0 bases, 7 bases remained unmatched. Germline V gene data show CDR1 as LGHNA and CDR2 as YNFKEQ. The CDR3 covers 18 residues. CDR3 in amino acids: CASSLRTSGESSYNEQFF. The CDR3 DNA reads TGTGCCAGCAGCCTCCGGACTAGCGGGGAGAGCTCCTACAATGAGCAGTTCTTC.

V gene TRBV20-1 combines with J gene TRBJ1-1, with 8 nucleotides matching TRBD1. After removal of 3 bases from V and 5 bases from J, the junction contained 5 bases not matched to a gene. This CDR3 is 13 amino acids long. Germline-derived CDR1 and CDR2 are DFQATT and SNEGSKA (reference sequence). The CDR3 region has the DNA TGCAGTGCTAGCCGACAGGGGTCAACTGAAGCTTTCTTT. Translating it yields CSASRQGSTEAFF.

This chain uses TRBV7-8 with TRBJ2-3; 9 positions agree with TRBD2. The J segment lost 1 base and the V segment lost 5 bases, leaving 7 bases of the junction unmatched. Germline assignment: CDR1 SGHVS and CDR2 FQNEAQ. The CDR3 extends over 16 amino acids. The CDR3 is CASSHLAGKRTDTQYF. In DNA form, the CDR3 reads TGTGCCAGCAGCCACCTAGCGGGGAAACGCACAGATACGCAGTATTTT.

This clonotype was detected only a few times. The chain recombines TRBV6-2 or TRBV6-3 with TRBJ1-2; no clear D. Germline V CDR1 and CDR2: MNHEY, SVGEGT. V shed 0 bases and J shed 8 bases, with 13 bases lying between them. The CDR3 covers 14 residues. The CDR3 region is CASSYSSIVSGYTF. CDR3 nucleotides: TGTGCCAGCAGTTACTCGAGTATTGTCAGCGGCTACACCTTC.

This clonotype was observed a few times. The chain couples TRBV5-1 to TRBJ1-2, with D unclear. Germline loops: CDR1 SGHRS, CDR2 YFSETQ. CDR3 size: 15 residues. Trimming left V 4 bases short and J 4 bases short, with 17 bases between. The chain's CDR3 is CASSRSMTLPYGYTF. The CDR3, as DNA: TGCGCCAGCAGCCGTTCCATGACACTTCCCTATGGCTACACCTTC. The complete variable domain, with remaining parts taken from reference TRBV5-1 and TRBJ1-2, reads KAGVTQTPRYLIKTRGQQVTLSCSPISGHRSVSWYQQTPGQGLQFLFEYFSETQRNKGNFPGRFSGRQFSNSRSEMNVSTLELGDSALYLCASSRSMTLPYGYTFGSGTRLTVV.

This clonotype has only a few counts. The chain couples TRBV19 to TRBJ2-7; maybe TRBD2 (5 bases). The CDR3 is 14 amino acids. Trimming removed 6 bases at V and 3 bases at J, with 15 bases between. Germline V gene sequence: CDR1 LNHDA, CDR2 SQIVND (reference sequence). The chain's CDR3 is CASRFRIGIYEQYF. The CDR3 DNA follows: TGTGCCAGTAGATTCAGGATCGGGATCTACGAGCAGTACTTC.

This clonotype occurred a few times. The chain carries TRBV6-5 and TRBJ2-2; D possibly corresponds to TRBD1 (6 bases). Germline CDR1 is MNHEY and CDR2 is SVGAGI. The CDR3 consists of 12 residues. V lost 4 bases and J 8 bases, leaving 8 bases between the germline ends. CDR3 DNA: TGTGCCAGCAGTTCTACAGGGGGGGAGCTGTTTTTT. Amino acids: CASSSTGGELFF.

This clonotype was counted a few times. The rearrangement uses TRBV7-9 and TRBJ1-2; D call uncertain. Trimming took off 5 bases at V and 10 bases at J, with 8 bases between the two ends. From germline, CDR1 is SEHNR and CDR2 FQNEAQ (reference sequence). The CDR3 has 10 residues. CDR3 loop: CASSGGDYTF. For the CDR3, the DNA is TGTGCCAGCAGCGGAGGTGACTACACCTTC.

This clonotype was seen only a few times. This chain connects TRBV6-5 to TRBJ1-2; D not resolved. In germline, CDR1 is MNHEY, CDR2 SVGAGI. V was shortened by 7 bases and J by 2 bases, with 5 bases between the two germline ends. This CDR3 has 11 residues. CDR3 in DNA: TGTGCCAGCAAGGGAAACTATGGCTACACCTTC. Translating it yields CASKGNYGYTF.

This clonotype was observed a few times. The rearrangement uses TRBV4-1 and TRBJ2-7; D tentatively fits TRBD1 or TRBD2 (6 bases each). V was cut by 0 bases and J by 3 bases, with 12 bases left in between. CDR1 is MGHRA, CDR2 YSYEKL, per germline. The CDR3 sequence is 15 residues long. The CDR3 DNA reads TGCGCCAGCAGCCAAGATCGGGGGCGGGTCTACGAGCAGTACGTC. Translating it yields CASSQDRGRVYEQYV.

This clonotype has more than one count but fewer than ten. The chain has TRBV4-3 and TRBJ2-3; perhaps TRBD1 as D (6 bases). CDR3 length equals 13 residues. Trimming removed 8 bases at V and 2 bases at J, with 11 bases between. Germline values: CDR1 LGHNA, CDR2 YSLEER. CDR3 sequence (DNA): TGCGCCAGCTCCAGGGGTTACACAGATACGCAGTATTTT. As protein: CASSRGYTDTQYF.

The rearrangement joins TRBV5-1 to TRBJ1-3, with no clear D. There are 15 residues in the CDR3. Per germline, CDR1 SGHRS and CDR2 YFSETQ. Trimming stripped 3 bases from V and 0 bases from J, with 10 bases between. CDR3 loop: CASSSEALSGNTIYF. CDR3 coding DNA: TGCGCCAGCAGCTCGGAGGCCCTCTCTGGAAACACCATATATTTT.

The chain recombines TRBV7-6 with TRBJ2-1, with D perhaps TRBD1 or TRBD2 (5 bases each). The CDR3 runs 16 residues. V was cut by 5 bases and J by 0 bases, with 14 bases left in between. Germline V lookup: CDR1 SGHVS, CDR2 FNYEAQ. In DNA form, the CDR3 reads TGTGCCAGCAGCAACGCCGCAGGGAGCTCCTACAATGAGCAGTTCTTC. This sequence encodes CASSNAAGSSYNEQFF.

This clonotype has only a few counts. This chain links TRBV20-1 with TRBJ1-6; D possibly corresponds to TRBD1 (5 bases). The CDR3 is made up of 15 amino acids. Trimming took off 1 base at V and 8 bases at J, with 15 bases between the two ends. Germline CDR1 DFQATT, CDR2 SNEGSKA (reference sequence). The CDR3 region is CSARVRGLSYSPLHF. The CDR3 DNA follows: TGCAGTGCTAGAGTGCGGGGACTCTCGTATTCACCCCTCCACTTT.

In its sample, this clonotype was seen many times. The gene calls are TRBV5-1 and TRBJ1-6; D remains unclear. Trimming removed 4 bases at V and 7 bases at J, with 12 bases between. Per germline, CDR1 SGHRS and CDR2 YFSETQ. This CDR3 region has 14 residues. This CDR3 is CASSAVDANSPLHF. Written as DNA, the CDR3 is TGCGCCAGCAGCGCCGTAGACGCGAATTCACCCCTCCACTTT.

In its sample, this clonotype was seen a few times. The chain combines TRBV6-2 or TRBV6-3 with TRBJ1-2, with D possibly matching TRBD1 (5 bases). Trimming cost V 7 bases and J 8 bases, with 23 bases left between them. This CDR3 comprises 15 residues. Germline loops: CDR1 MNHEY, CDR2 SVGEGT. The CDR3 DNA reads TGTGCCAGCACCAACGGTCAGGGAAGATACGGGGGCTACACCTTC. Protein: CASTNGQGRYGGYTF.

The chain uses TRBV7-8 and TRBJ2-3; a possible D gene is TRBD2 (6 bases). The V end lost 6 bases, the J end lost 6 bases, and 10 bases lay between the germline ends. The CDR3 loop spans 12 amino acids. Per germline, CDR1 SGHVS and CDR2 FQNEAQ. CDR3 loop: CASSRGWDTQYF. The CDR3 bases are TGTGCCAGCAGTCGGGGGTGGGATACGCAGTATTTT.

The chain joins TRBV5-8 to TRBJ2-7; D is ambiguous. V lost 2 bases to trimming and J lost 1 base, with 7 bases between them. CDR1 is SGHTS, CDR2 YDEGEE, per germline. The CDR3 is 13 amino acids. CDR3 amino acids: CASSFWGSYEQYV. The CDR3 DNA reads as TGTGCCAGCAGCTTCTGGGGTTCCTACGAGCAGTACGTC.

This clonotype was counted a single time. V and J are TRBV18 and TRBJ2-3; perhaps TRBD1 as D (5 bases). There are 16 residues in the CDR3. Germline V gene data show CDR1 as KGHSH and CDR2 as LQKENI. V lost 2 bases, J lost 4 bases, and 16 bases lay in between. Here the CDR3 reads CASSPIRQGTADTQYF. The CDR3 DNA is TGTGCCAGCTCACCAATAAGGCAGGGTACGGCAGATACGCAGTATTTT. The whole variable domain, filled in from reference TRBV18 and TRBJ2-3, reads NAGVMQNPRHLVRRRGQEARLRCSPMKGHSHVYWYRQLPEEGLKFMVYLQKENIIDESGMPKERFSAEFPKEGPSILRIQQVVRGDSAAYFCASSPIRQGTADTQYFGPGTRLTVL.

The chain has TRBV7-2 and TRBJ1-5; 9 bases fit TRBD1. The CDR3 is 16 amino acids. V was clipped by 1 base and J by 6 bases; unmatched bases: 7. Germline CDR1 is SGHTA and CDR2 is FQGNSA. The CDR3 region is CASSLVYRGRGQPQHF. As DNA, the CDR3 is TGTGCCAGCAGCTTAGTTTACAGGGGGCGCGGTCAGCCCCAGCATTTT.